What follows are 15 T cell receptor beta chains derived from one specimen sequenced in a study of CD4 and CD8 cells across lung adenocarcinoma regions. From the PCR reads, TCRdb called clonotypes with MiXCR, one entry per CDR3 protein. The table has around 12,000 distinct CDR3 sequences, less than 70% seen once. The specimen was CD8+ T cells from the margin of a lung tumor. These receptors came from a female donor with lung adenocarcinoma. The CD4 and CD8 labels of this study may be unreliable.

Note on this clonotype: An end of the junction does not agree with germline; a read error may underlie this. The V gene is TRBV10-2, the J gene TRBJ2-5; 7 positions match TRBD1. This CDR3 has 14 residues. Germline CDR1 reads WSHSY; CDR2 reads SAAADI. The CDR3 sequence: CASSGASQGETQYF. The DNA for the CDR3 is TGCGCCAGCAGCGGGGCCAGTCAGGGGGAGACCCAGTATTTC.

The rearrangement links TRBV4-2 to TRBJ2-1; D perhaps matches TRBD2 (6 bases). With the DNA end fitting TRBJ2-5 better, the J assignment may be wrong. Germline V CDR1 and CDR2: LGHNA, YNFKEQ. This CDR3 region has 17 residues. The CDR3 nucleotides are TGTGCCAGCAGCCAAGAAGAGGGGCTAGCGAGCGGAGAGACCCAGTACTTC. This translates into CASSQEEGLASGETQYF.

V gene TRBV30 combines with J gene TRBJ2-1; TRBD1 matches 7 bases. Germline V lookup: CDR1 GTSNPN, CDR2 SVGIG (reference sequence). V lost 4 bases to trimming and J lost 0 bases; unmatched junction nucleotides: 6. The CDR3 length is 15 residues. CDR3 nucleotide sequence: TGTGCCTGGACCGCCGGGGACAGCTCCTACAATGAGCAGTTCTTC. As protein: CAWTAGDSSYNEQFF. The full variable domain, with the rest looked up from reference TRBV30 and TRBJ2-1, is SQTIHQWPATLVQPVGSPLSLECTVEGTSNPNLYWYRQAAGRGLQLLFYSVGIGQISSEVPQNLSASRPQDRQFILSSKKLLLSDSGFYLCAWTAGDSSYNEQFFGPGTRLTVL.

J is TRBJ2-1 and V is TRBV7-3; 9 bases agree with TRBD2. Germline-derived CDR1 and CDR2 are SGHTA and FQGTGA. The CDR3 covers 15 residues. With 5 bases clipped from V and 2 bases from J, the junction kept 4 bases outside the gene matches. CDR3 residues: CASSPWTSAYNEQFF. The CDR3 bases are TGTGCCAGCAGCCCCTGGACTAGCGCCTACAATGAGCAGTTCTTC.

The chain couples TRBV6-1 to TRBJ2-3; no firm D call. Germline CDR1 MNHNS, CDR2 SASEGT. This CDR3 comprises 11 residues. V lost 5 bases, J lost 4 bases, and 4 bases lay in between. The CDR3 coding sequence is TGTGCCAGCAGTCCCTCAGATACGCAGTATTTT. Its protein is CASSPSDTQYF.

As concerns this clonotype: The junction and the germline gene differ at one end; a read error may be behind it. The rearrangement joins TRBV10-1 to TRBJ2-4; no definite D call. Germline-derived CDR1 and CDR2 are WNHNN and SYGVQD (reference sequence). The CDR3 consists of 14 residues. CDR3 loop: CASRGLSAKDTQYF. CDR3 DNA sequence: TGCGCCAGCAGGGGGTTAAGTGCCAAAGATACGCAGTACTTT.

The chain links TRBV6-1 to TRBJ1-2, with D unresolved. The CDR3 is made up of 14 amino acids. Deletions cut 1 base from V and 8 bases from J, with 14 bases between. The germline V gene encodes CDR1 MNHNS and CDR2 SASEGT. The CDR3, as DNA: TGTGCCAGCAGTGAAGGTTCGGGATCTAGAGGCTACACCTTC. It translates to CASSEGSGSRGYTF.

The chain recombines TRBV10-1 with TRBJ2-1; tentative D call: TRBD2 (5 bases). Germline lookup yields CDR1 WNHNN and CDR2 SYGVQD (reference sequence). Trimming cost V 4 bases and J 5 bases, with 9 bases left between them. The length of the CDR3 is 13 residues. The CDR3 sequence is CASSVGVHNEQFF. In DNA form, the CDR3 reads TGCGCCAGCAGTGTGGGAGTTCACAATGAGCAGTTCTTC.

The V and J genes are TRBV14 and TRBJ2-1; D is uncertain. TRBJ2-7 matches the DNA end more closely, so the J call is doubtful. The CDR3 covers 17 residues. Germline V CDR1 and CDR2: SGHDN, FVKESK. For the CDR3, the DNA is TGTGCCAGCAGCCAAGATCTATCTCCAGGCTACTCCTACGAGCAGTACTTC. Protein: CASSQDLSPGYSYEQYF.

This clonotype was seen more than once but under ten times. The chain carries TRBV6-1 and TRBJ2-1, with unresolved D. CDR1 and CDR2 (germline): MNHNS, SASEGT. CDR3 size: 15 residues. Deletions cut 6 bases from V and 0 bases from J, with 12 bases between. The CDR3 here is CASRVLRSSYNEQFF. The CDR3 DNA follows: TGTGCCAGCAGGGTCCTCCGAAGCTCCTACAATGAGCAGTTCTTC.

V and J are TRBV4-2 and TRBJ1-5; tentatively, D is TRBD1 (6 bases). The CDR3 sequence is 14 residues long. Germline assignment: CDR1 LGHNA and CDR2 YNFKEQ. Trimming stripped 2 bases from V and 4 bases from J, with 9 bases between. CDR3: CASSQLGGNQPQHF. The DNA for the CDR3 is TGTGCCAGCAGCCAATTAGGGGGGAATCAGCCCCAGCATTTT.

This clonotype was seen a few times. The gene calls are TRBV10-1 and TRBJ2-4; possibly TRBD1 or TRBD2 for D (6 bases each). The CDR3 is 14 amino acids. V lost 11 bases, J lost 11 bases, and 25 bases lay in between. Germline CDR1 is WNHNN and CDR2 is SYGVQD (reference sequence). The CDR3, as DNA: TGCGCCGGGCGTGGGGGGCGTGGCGGAGGGTTTCAGTACTTC. Protein sequence: CAGRGGRGGGFQYF.

The rearrangement joins TRBV6-5 to TRBJ2-1; 10 bases align to TRBD2. The J call could be wrong; TRBJ2-7 is a better fit for the DNA end. From germline, CDR1 is MNHEY and CDR2 SVGAGI. This CDR3 is built from 18 residues. The CDR3 coding sequence is TGTGCCAGCAGTTACTCTGGGCTAGCGGGAGTCAAAGCCTACGAGCAGTACTTC. Protein sequence: CASSYSGLAGVKAYEQYF.

This rearrangement joins TRBV27 to TRBJ2-4; 8 nucleotides align to TRBD2. TRBJ2-3 matches the DNA end more closely, so the J call is doubtful. This CDR3 is built from 13 residues. Germline V lookup: CDR1 MNHEY, CDR2 SMNVEV (reference sequence). CDR3: CASGERGTNTQYF. The CDR3 DNA follows: TGTGCCAGCGGGGAGCGGGGGACAAACACGCAGTATTTT.

The chain recombines TRBV6-1 with TRBJ2-4; D is possibly TRBD1 or TRBD2 (5 bases each). The CDR3 has 16 amino acids. V shed 5 bases and J shed 13 bases, with 27 bases lying between them. Germline loops: CDR1 MNHNS, CDR2 SASEGT. CDR3 sequence reads: CASSPTGHRAKNTQYF. Written as DNA, the CDR3 is TGTGCCAGCAGTCCTACGGGGCACCGAGCCAAAAATACGCAGTACTTC.